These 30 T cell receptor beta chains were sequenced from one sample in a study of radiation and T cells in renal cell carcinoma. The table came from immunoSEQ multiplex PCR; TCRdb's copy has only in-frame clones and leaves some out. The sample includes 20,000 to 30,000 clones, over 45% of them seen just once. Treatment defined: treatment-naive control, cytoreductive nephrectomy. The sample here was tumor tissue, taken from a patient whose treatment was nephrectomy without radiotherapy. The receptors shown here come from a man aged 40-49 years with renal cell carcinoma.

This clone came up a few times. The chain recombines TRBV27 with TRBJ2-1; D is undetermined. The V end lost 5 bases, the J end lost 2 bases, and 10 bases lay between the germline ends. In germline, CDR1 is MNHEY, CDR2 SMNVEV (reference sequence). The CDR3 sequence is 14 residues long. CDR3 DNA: TGTGCCAGCAGTAGCCAGGCCGCCTACAATGAGCAGTTCTTC. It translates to CASSSQAAYNEQFF.

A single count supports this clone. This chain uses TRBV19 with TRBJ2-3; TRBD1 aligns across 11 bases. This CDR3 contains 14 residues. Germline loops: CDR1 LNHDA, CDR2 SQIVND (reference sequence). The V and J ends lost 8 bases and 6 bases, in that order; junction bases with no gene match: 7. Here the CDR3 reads CASEPGQGEDTQYF. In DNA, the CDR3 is TGTGCCAGTGAACCGGGACAGGGGGAGGATACGCAGTATTTT.

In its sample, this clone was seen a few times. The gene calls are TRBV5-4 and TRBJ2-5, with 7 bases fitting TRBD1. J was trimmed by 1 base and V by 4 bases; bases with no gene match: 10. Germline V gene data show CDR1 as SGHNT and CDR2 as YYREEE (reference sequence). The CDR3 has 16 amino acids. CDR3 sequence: CASSLTGDLIQETQYF. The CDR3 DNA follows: TGTGCCAGCAGCCTAACAGGGGACCTCATCCAAGAGACCCAGTACTTC.

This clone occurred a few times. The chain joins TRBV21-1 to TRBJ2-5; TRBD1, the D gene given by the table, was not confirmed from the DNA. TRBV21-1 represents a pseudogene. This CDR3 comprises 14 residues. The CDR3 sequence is CASRNPGRQETQYF. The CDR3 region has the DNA TGTGCCAGCAGGAATCCAGGGCGACAAGAGACCCAGTACTTC.

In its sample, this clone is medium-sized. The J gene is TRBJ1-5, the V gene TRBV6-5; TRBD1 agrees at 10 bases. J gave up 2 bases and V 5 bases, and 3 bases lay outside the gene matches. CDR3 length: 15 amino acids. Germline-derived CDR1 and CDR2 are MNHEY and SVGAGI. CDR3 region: CASSRGTGGNQPQHF. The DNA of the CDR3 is TGTGCCAGCAGTAGGGGGACAGGGGGCAATCAGCCCCAGCATTTT.

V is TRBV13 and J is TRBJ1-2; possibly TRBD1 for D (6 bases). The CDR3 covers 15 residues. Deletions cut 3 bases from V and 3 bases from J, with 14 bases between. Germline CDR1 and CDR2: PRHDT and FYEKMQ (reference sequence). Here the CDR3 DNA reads TGTGCCAGCAGCTTCTCGGGGGCAAGCGACTATGGCTACACCTTC. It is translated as CASSFSGASDYGYTF.

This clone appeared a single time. The CDR3 DNA reads TGTGCCAGCAGCGGCCCTGGGCGGAGCTACAATGAGCAGTTCTTC. It yields the protein CASSGPGRSYNEQFF. The rearrangement uses TRBV9 and TRBJ2-1; D not resolved. Germline V gene lookup returns CDR1 SGDLS and CDR2 YYNGEE. This CDR3 is built from 15 residues. Trimming stripped 3 bases from V and 3 bases from J, with 13 bases between.

CDR3 nucleotide sequence: TGTGCCAGCAAAAAGGGGGATGAGACCCAGTACTTC. It encodes CASKKGDETQYF. J is TRBJ2-5 and V is TRBV6-5, with D perhaps TRBD1 (6 bases). The ends were cut back, 7 bases at V and 5 bases at J, with 11 bases in the middle. The CDR3 is made up of 12 amino acids. The germline V gene encodes CDR1 MNHEY and CDR2 SVGAGI.

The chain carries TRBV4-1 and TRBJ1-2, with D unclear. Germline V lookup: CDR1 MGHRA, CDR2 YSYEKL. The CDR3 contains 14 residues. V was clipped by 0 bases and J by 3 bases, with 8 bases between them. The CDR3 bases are TGCGCCAGCAGCCAAGAACCCTCTTACTATGGCTACACCTTC. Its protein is CASSQEPSYYGYTF.

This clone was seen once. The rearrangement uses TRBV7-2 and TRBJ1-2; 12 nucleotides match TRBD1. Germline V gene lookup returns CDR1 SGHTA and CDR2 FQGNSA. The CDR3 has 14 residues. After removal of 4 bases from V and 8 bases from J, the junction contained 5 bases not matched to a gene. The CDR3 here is CASSSGTGGGGYTF. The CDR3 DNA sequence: TGTGCCAGCAGCTCAGGGACAGGGGGCGGAGGCTACACCTTC.

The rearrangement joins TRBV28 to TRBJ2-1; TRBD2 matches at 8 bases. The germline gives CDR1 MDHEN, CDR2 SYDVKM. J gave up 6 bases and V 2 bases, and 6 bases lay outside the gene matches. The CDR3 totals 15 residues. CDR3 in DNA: TGTGCCAGCAGTTTAGGCGGGAGCGGGGGCAATGAGCAGTTCTTC. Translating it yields CASSLGGSGGNEQFF.

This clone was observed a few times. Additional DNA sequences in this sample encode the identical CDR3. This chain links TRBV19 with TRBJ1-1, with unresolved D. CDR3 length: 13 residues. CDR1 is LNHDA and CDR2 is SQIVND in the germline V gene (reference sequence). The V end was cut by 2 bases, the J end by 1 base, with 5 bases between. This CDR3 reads CASSISRNTEAFF. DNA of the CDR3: TGTGCCAGTAGTATAAGCAGGAACACTGAAGCTTTCTTT.

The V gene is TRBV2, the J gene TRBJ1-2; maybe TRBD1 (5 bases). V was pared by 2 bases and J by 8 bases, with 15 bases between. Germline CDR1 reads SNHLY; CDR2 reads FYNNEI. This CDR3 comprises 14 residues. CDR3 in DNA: TGTGCCAGCAGTGAAAGCGGGGCAGAAGGGGGCTACACCTTC. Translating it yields CASSESGAEGGYTF. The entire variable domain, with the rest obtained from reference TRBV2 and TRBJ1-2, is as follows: EPEVTQTPSHQVTQMGQEVILRCVPISNHLYFYWYRQILGQKVEFLVSFYNNEISEKSEIFDDQFSVERPDGSNFTLKIRSTKLEDSAMYFCASSESGAEGGYTFGSGTRLTVV.

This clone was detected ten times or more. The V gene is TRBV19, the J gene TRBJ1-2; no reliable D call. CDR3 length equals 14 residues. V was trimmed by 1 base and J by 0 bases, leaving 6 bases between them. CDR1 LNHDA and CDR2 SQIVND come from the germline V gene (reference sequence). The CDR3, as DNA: TGTGCCAGTAGTATAGCCACACCTAACTATGGCTACACCTTC. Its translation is CASSIATPNYGYTF. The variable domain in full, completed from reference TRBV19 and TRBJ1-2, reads DGGITQSPKYLFRKEGQNVTLSCEQNLNHDAMYWYRQDPGQGLRLIYYSQIVNDFQKGDIAEGYSVSREKKESFPLTVTSAQKNPTAFYLCASSIATPNYGYTFGSGTRLTVV.

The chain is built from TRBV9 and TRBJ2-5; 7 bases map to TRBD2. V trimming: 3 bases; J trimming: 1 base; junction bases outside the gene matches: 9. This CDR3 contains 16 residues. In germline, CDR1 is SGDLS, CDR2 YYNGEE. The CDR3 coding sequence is TGTGCCAGCAGCGGTCGGGAGCTAGCGGTCCAAGAGACCCAGTACTTC. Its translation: CASSGRELAVQETQYF.

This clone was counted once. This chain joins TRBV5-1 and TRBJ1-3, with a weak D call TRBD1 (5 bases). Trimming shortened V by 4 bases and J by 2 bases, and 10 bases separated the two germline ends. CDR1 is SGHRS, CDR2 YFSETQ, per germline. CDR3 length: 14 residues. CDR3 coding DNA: TGCGCCAGCAGCAGAGGGGAGGCTGGAAACACCATATATTTT. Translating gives CASSRGEAGNTIYF.

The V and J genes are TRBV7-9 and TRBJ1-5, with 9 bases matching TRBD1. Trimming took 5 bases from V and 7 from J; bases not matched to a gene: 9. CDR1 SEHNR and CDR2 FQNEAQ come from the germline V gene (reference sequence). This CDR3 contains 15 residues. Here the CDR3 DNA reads TGTGCCAGCAGCCCCCGGGACAGGGTGCCCCAGCCCCAGCATTTT. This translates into CASSPRDRVPQPQHF.

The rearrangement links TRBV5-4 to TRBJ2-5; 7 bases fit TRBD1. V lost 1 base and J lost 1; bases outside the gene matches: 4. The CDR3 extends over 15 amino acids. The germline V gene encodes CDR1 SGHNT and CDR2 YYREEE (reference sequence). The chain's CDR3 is CASSLSSGGQETQYF. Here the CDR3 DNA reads TGTGCCAGCAGCTTGTCCTCAGGGGGCCAAGAGACCCAGTACTTC.

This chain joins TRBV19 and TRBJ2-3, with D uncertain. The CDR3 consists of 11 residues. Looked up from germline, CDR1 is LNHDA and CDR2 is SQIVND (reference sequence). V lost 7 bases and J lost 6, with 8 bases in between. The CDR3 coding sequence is TGTGCCAGTAAATCGGCGGATACGCAGTATTTT. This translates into CASKSADTQYF.

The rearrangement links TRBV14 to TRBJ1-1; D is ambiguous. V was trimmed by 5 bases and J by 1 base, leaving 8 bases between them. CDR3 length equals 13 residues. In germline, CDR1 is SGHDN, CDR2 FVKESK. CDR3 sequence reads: CASSKQPNTEAFF. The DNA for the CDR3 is TGTGCCAGCAGCAAACAGCCGAACACTGAAGCTTTCTTT.

The CDR3 protein is CASSPGGYQETQYF. CDR3 in DNA: TGTGCCAGCAGCCCCGGGGGGTACCAAGAGACCCAGTACTTC. The genes are TRBV7-9 and TRBJ2-5; 7 bases map to TRBD2. Germline V gives CDR1 SEHNR, CDR2 FQNEAQ (reference sequence). V trimming: 5 bases; J trimming: 0 bases; junction bases outside the gene matches: 3. The CDR3 length is 14 residues.

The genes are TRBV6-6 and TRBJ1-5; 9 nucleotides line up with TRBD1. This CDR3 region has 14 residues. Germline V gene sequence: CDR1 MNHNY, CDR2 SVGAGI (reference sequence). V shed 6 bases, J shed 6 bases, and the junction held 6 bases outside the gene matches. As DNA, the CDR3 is TGTGCCAGCAGCTCCGACAGGGGGAGTCAGCCCCAGCATTTT. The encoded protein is CASSSDRGSQPQHF.

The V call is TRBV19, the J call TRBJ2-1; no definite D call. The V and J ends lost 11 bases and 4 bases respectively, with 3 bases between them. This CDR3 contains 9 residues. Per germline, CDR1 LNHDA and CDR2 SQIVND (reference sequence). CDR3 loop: CAGYNEQFF. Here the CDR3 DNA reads TGTGCCGGATACAATGAGCAGTTCTTC.

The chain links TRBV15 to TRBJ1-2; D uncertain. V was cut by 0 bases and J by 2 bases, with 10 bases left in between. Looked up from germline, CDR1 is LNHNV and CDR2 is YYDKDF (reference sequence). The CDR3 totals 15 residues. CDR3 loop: CATSRDYEQNYGYTF. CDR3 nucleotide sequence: TGTGCCACCAGCAGAGATTACGAGCAAAACTATGGCTACACCTTC.

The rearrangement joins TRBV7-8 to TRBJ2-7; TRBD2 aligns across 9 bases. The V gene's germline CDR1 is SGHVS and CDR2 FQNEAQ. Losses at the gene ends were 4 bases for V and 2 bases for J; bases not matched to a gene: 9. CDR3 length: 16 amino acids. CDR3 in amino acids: CASSSGLAGITYEQYF. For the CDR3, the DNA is TGTGCCAGCAGCTCGGGTCTAGCGGGGATAACCTACGAGCAGTACTTC. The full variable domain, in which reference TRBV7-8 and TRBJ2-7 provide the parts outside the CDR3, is GAGVSQSPRYKVAKRGQDVALRCDPISGHVSLFWYQQALGQGPEFLTYFQNEAQLDKSGLPSDRFFAERPEGSVSTLKIQRTQQEDSAVYLCASSSGLAGITYEQYFGPGTRLTVT.

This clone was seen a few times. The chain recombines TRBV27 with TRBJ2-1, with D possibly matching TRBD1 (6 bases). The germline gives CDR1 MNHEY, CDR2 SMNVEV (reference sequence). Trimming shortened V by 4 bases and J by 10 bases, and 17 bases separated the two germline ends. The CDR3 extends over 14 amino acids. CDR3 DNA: TGTGCCAGCAGTTCAACAGGGTTCCCAGGAGAGCAGTTCTTC. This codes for CASSSTGFPGEQFF.

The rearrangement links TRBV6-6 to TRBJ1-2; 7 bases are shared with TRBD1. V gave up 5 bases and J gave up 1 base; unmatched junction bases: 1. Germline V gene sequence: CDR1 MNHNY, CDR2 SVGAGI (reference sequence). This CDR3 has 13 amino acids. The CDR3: CASSDRDNYGYTF. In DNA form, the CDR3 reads TGTGCCAGCAGTGACAGGGATAACTATGGCTACACCTTC.

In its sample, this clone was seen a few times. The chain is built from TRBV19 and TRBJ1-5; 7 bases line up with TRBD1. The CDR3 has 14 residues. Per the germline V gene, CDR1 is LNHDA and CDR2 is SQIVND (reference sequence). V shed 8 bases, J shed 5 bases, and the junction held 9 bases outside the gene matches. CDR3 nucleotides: TGTGCCAGTCAAGCAGGGGGGGTGGATCAGCCCCAGCATTTT. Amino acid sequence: CASQAGGVDQPQHF.

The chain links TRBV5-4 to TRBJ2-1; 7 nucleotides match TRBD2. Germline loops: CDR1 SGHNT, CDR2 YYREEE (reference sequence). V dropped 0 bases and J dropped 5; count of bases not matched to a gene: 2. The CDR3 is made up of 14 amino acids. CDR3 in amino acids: CASSLAGLDNEQFF. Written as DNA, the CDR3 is TGTGCCAGCAGCTTGGCCGGACTAGACAATGAGCAGTTCTTC.

CDR3 DNA: TGTGCCAGCAGCACGGGCGGGGGGTATAATTCACCCCTCCACTTT. Protein product: CASSTGGGYNSPLHF. The chain combines TRBV11-2 with TRBJ1-6, with D perhaps TRBD1 (5 bases). Germline CDR1 SGHAT, CDR2 FQNNGV. CDR3 length equals 15 residues. V gave up 5 bases and J gave up 4 bases, with 12 bases separating them.